The T cell receptor (beta chain) under discussion was sequenced for a study of cytomegalovirus exposure and HLA in healthy donors. This clone came up a few times. Per germline, CDR1 SGHRS and CDR2 YFSETQ. CDR3 size: 15 residues. V lost 1 base and J lost 6; bases outside the gene matches: 5. PCR primers comprised 60 Vbeta and 13 Jbeta primers. Sequenced by immunoSEQ multiplex PCR; TCRdb stores in-frame clones only, minus some. The sample shows over 90,000 clones, roughly 80% of them seen only once. This receptor was identified in a man aged 50 to 59 in good health and CMV-seropositive. The chain employs TRBV5-1 and TRBJ1-4; 8 bases line up with TRBD1. Material: PBMCs. CDR3 sequence: CASSLRTGGYEKLFF. The DNA of the CDR3 is TGCGCCAGCAGCTTGAGAACAGGGGGTTATGAAAAACTGTTTTTT.